The entry below gives a single TCR beta chain sequence along with its context. Sequenced by immunoSEQ multiplex PCR; TCRdb stores in-frame clones only, minus some. Of about 31,000 clones listed, approximately 85% are singletons. This entry comes from a study of blood T cell repertoires in COVID-19. Study-wide background: The study drew acute and convalescent COVID-19 samples from the United States, Italy and Spain.

The germline CDR1 and CDR2 sequences are SGHVS and FQNEAQ. This CDR3 is 16 amino acids long. The J segment lost 1 base and the V segment lost 5 bases, leaving 9 bases of the junction unmatched. The material sequenced was peripheral blood. This sequence originates from a man aged 60-69 years with COVID-19, enrolled during active disease. The chain employs TRBV7-8 and TRBJ2-3, with 7 bases matching TRBD2. CDR3 sequence (DNA): TGTGCCAGCAGCGGATCGGGAGGTCTTGGCACAGATACGCAGTATTTT. Its protein product is CASSGSGGLGTDTQYF.